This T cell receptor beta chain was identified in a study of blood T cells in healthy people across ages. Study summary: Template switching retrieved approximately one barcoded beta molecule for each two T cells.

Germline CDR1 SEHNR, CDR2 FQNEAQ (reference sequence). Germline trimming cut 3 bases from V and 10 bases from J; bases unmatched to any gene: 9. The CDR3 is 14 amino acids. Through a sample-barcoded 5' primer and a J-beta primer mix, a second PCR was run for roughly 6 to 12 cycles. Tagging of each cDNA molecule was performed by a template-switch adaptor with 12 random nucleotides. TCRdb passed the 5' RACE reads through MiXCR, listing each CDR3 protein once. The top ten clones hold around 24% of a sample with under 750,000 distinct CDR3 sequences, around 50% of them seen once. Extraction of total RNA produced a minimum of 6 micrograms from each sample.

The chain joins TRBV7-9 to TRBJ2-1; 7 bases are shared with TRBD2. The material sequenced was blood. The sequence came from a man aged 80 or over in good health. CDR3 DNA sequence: TGTGCCAGCAGCTTTCTTACGGGAGGCGGCGAGCAGTTCTTC. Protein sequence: CASSFLTGGGEQFF.